This record covers a single T cell receptor (beta chain). Its antigen is as yet unknown. This record comes from a study of T cells in narcolepsy. Study-level points and caveats: Blood of same and different patients, but not healthy controls, reportedly held recurring autoreactive clonotypes.

Assay: immunoSEQ multiplex PCR; the TCRdb copy retains only in-frame clones and omits some. The sample holds more than 30,000 clones, around 83% seen once. Sequencing used CD45RA- memory CD4+ T cells from PBMCs. The clonotype comes from a human donor with narcolepsy.

The CDR3 coding sequence is TGTGCCAGTAACTCAGGACTAGCGGAACTCTCCTACAATGAGCAGTTCTTC. Residues: CASNSGLAELSYNEQFF. The chain is built from TRBV19 and TRBJ2-1, with TRBD2 matching 10 bases. V was clipped by 7 bases and J by 0 bases; unmatched bases: 9. The CDR3 has 17 amino acids. Germline CDR1 and CDR2: LNHDA and SQIVND (reference sequence).